The 17 T cell receptor beta chains given below trace back to one sample, sequenced in a study of blood T cell repertoires in COVID-19 (dated by TCRdb to 2019 to 2021). The library was obtained by the immunoSEQ multiplex PCR assay. Imported from immuneACCESS, the table was reduced by TCRdb to in-frame sequences with V and J called. These copies leave out some clones; in studies compared against another copy, an unresolved V gene accounts for under half, and the cause of the remainder is not known. Here the sample has about 480,000 clones; approximately 87% occur a single time. The biggest ten clones account for over 1.5% of the sample. Specimen: PBMCs or T cells enriched from blood (not recorded which). These receptors were obtained from a woman aged 40-49 years who had recovered from COVID-19.

V is TRBV10-3 and J is TRBJ1-1; 10 bases are shared with TRBD1. The junction had 10 bases not matched to a gene; V was cut back by 2 bases and J by 4 bases. The CDR3 spans 17 residues. Germline loops: CDR1 ENHRY, CDR2 SYGVKD. In nucleotides, the CDR3 is TGTGCCATCAGTGAGGACAGGGGGCTAGGCTTTAGCACTGAAGCTTTCTTT. Translated: CAISEDRGLGFSTEAFF.

The chain combines TRBV3-1 (or the pseudogene TRBV3-2) with TRBJ2-7, with no clear D. The CDR3 is 13 residues long. Germline values: CDR1 LGHDT, CDR2 YNNKEL (reference sequence). The ends were cut back, 3 bases at V and 4 bases at J, with 10 bases in the middle. This CDR3 reads CASSQNSNYEQYF. Written as DNA, the CDR3 is TGTGCCAGCAGCCAGAACTCCAATTACGAGCAGTACTTC.

This clone appeared once. The chain joins TRBV15 to TRBJ2-7; 8 bases match TRBD2. This CDR3 contains 16 residues. Germline V gene data show CDR1 as LNHNV and CDR2 as YYDKDF (reference sequence). V lost 5 bases to trimming and J lost 2 bases; unmatched junction nucleotides: 11. The CDR3 loop is CATSRVPGLGPYEQYF. The CDR3, as DNA: TGTGCCACCAGCCGAGTTCCGGGACTAGGGCCCTACGAGCAGTACTTC. Based on the CDR3 plus reference TRBV15 and TRBJ2-7, the full variable domain is DAMVIQNPRYQVTQFGKPVTLSCSQTLNHNVMYWYQQKSSQAPKLLFHYYDKDFNNEADTPDNFQSRRPNTSFCFLDIRSPGLGDTAMYLCATSRVPGLGPYEQYFGPGTRLTVT.

This chain links TRBV20-1 with TRBJ2-2; 7 nucleotides agree with TRBD2. Germline V gives CDR1 DFQATT, CDR2 SNEGSKA (reference sequence). The CDR3 spans 16 residues. V was clipped by 3 bases and J by 2 bases; unmatched bases: 9. As DNA, the CDR3 is TGCAGTGCTAGTACCGTAGCGGGTCCAAACACCGGGGAGCTGTTTTTT. Its protein product is CSASTVAGPNTGELFF.

The CDR3 bases are TGTGCCAGTAGTATTTGGGATAATATAGGAAGCGGGACGGAAGTATTAGAAGCGGGCACTGAAGCTTTCTTT. It yields the protein CASSIWDNIGSGTEVLEAGTEAFF. V gene TRBV19 combines with J gene TRBJ1-1; D possibly corresponds to TRBD1 (5 bases). Germline assignment: CDR1 LNHDA and CDR2 SQIVND (reference sequence). This CDR3 is 24 amino acids long. V lost 3 bases and J lost 4, with 42 bases in between.

Of note for this clone: The sample carries other DNA sequences with the same CDR3. This rearrangement joins TRBV28 to TRBJ1-2, with D tentatively TRBD1 (5 bases). The germline V gene has CDR1 MDHEN and CDR2 SYDVKM. V was cut by 2 bases and J by 1 base, with 8 bases left in between. The CDR3 consists of 14 residues. The CDR3 nucleotides are TGTGCCAGCAGTTTAGGGCAGGGTAACTATGGCTACACCTTC. The encoded protein is CASSLGQGNYGYTF.

Comment on this clone: Other DNA variants within this sample encode the same CDR3. This chain uses TRBV2 with TRBJ2-2; the D gene is possibly TRBD2 (5 bases). Germline V gene lookup returns CDR1 SNHLY and CDR2 FYNNEI. Trimming took 0 bases from V and 5 from J, leaving 10 bases between them. The CDR3 is made up of 15 amino acids. This CDR3 is CASSEAPGGTGELFF. DNA of the CDR3: TGTGCCAGCAGTGAAGCGCCCGGCGGGACCGGGGAGCTGTTTTTT. The full variable domain, rest sourced from reference TRBV2 and TRBJ2-2, is EPEVTQTPSHQVTQMGQEVILRCVPISNHLYFYWYRQILGQKVEFLVSFYNNEISEKSEIFDDQFSVERPDGSNFTLKIRSTKLEDSAMYFCASSEAPGGTGELFFGEGSRLTVL.

The V gene is TRBV7-2, the J gene TRBJ1-6; TRBD1 matches at 7 bases. Germline CDR1 reads SGHTA; CDR2 reads FQGNSA. CDR3 length: 16 residues. Germline trimming cut 5 bases from V and 4 bases from J; bases unmatched to any gene: 8. For the CDR3, the DNA is TGTGCCAGCAGCAAACAGGGGCCCCGATATAATTCACCCCTCCACTTT. It codes for CASSKQGPRYNSPLHF.

V usage is TRBV9 and J usage is TRBJ2-7; 13 bases align to TRBD2. With V trimmed by 3 bases and J by 5 bases, 5 bases remained unmatched. Germline V CDR1 and CDR2: SGDLS, YYNGEE. The length of the CDR3 is 15 residues. CDR3 coding DNA: TGTGCCAGCAGCGCCTCCGGGACTAGCGGGAACGAGCAGTACTTC. It codes for CASSASGTSGNEQYF. Full variable domain (outside the CDR3, taken from reference TRBV9 and TRBJ2-7): DSGVTQTPKHLITATGQRVTLRCSPRSGDLSVYWYQQSLDQGLQFLIQYYNGEERAKGNILERFSAQQFPDLHSELNLSSLELGDSALYFCASSASGTSGNEQYFGPGTRLTVT.

As for this clone: Other DNA sequences in the same sample also yield this CDR3. CDR3 DNA sequence: TGCGCCAGCAGCTTGAATCCCTCGAACACTGAAGCTTTCTTT. Translation: CASSLNPSNTEAFF. J is TRBJ1-1 and V is TRBV5-1; D is undetermined. Trimming left V 1 base short and J 1 base short, with 8 bases between. CDR3 length equals 14 residues. Germline V gene lookup returns CDR1 SGHRS and CDR2 YFSETQ.

The genes are TRBV4-3 and TRBJ2-7; a weak D match, TRBD2 (5 bases). Germline assignment: CDR1 LGHNA and CDR2 YSLEER. The CDR3 runs to 15 residues. V was pared by 0 bases and J by 1 base, with 10 bases between. CDR3 in DNA: TGCGCCAGCAGCCAAGATAAAACGGGGTCCTACGAGCAGTACTTC. Protein product: CASSQDKTGSYEQYF.

V is TRBV30 and J is TRBJ1-3; TRBD1 matches at 7 bases. Germline V gene data show CDR1 as GTSNPN and CDR2 as SVGIG (reference sequence). Trimming cost V 2 bases and J 4 bases; bases outside gene matches: 5. The CDR3 runs 14 residues. CDR3 bases: TGTGCCTGGAGTAAACAGGGGAGAGGAAACACCATATATTTT. It translates to CAWSKQGRGNTIYF.

The J gene is TRBJ2-7, the V gene TRBV27, with D unclear. The V and J ends lost 5 bases and 5 bases respectively, with 10 bases between them. In germline, CDR1 is MNHEY, CDR2 SMNVEV (reference sequence). The CDR3 totals 12 residues. Written as DNA, the CDR3 is TGTGCCAGCAGTCCCCCCTCAGACGAGCAGTACTTC. Its translation is CASSPPSDEQYF.

This chain uses TRBV3-1 (or the pseudogene TRBV3-2) with TRBJ1-1; TRBD1 is a possible D gene (5 bases). The CDR3 spans 12 residues. CDR1 and CDR2 (germline): LGHDT, YNNKEL (reference sequence). V gave up 0 bases and J gave up 11 bases, with 10 bases separating them. The CDR3 protein is CASSQDKGRAFF. The CDR3 coding sequence is TGTGCCAGCAGCCAAGATAAGGGGAGGGCTTTCTTT.

This chain connects TRBV20-1 to TRBJ1-2; a possible D gene is TRBD1 (6 bases). Trimming took 3 bases from V and 5 from J, leaving 13 bases between them. CDR3 length: 13 residues. Germline V gene sequence: CDR1 DFQATT, CDR2 SNEGSKA (reference sequence). CDR3 amino acids: CSASKQGAYGYTF. The CDR3, as DNA: TGCAGTGCTAGTAAACAGGGTGCTTATGGCTACACCTTC.

The V gene is TRBV15, the J gene TRBJ1-3; weak D call: TRBD1 (5 bases). V was pared by 3 bases and J by 6 bases, with 12 bases between. The germline CDR1 and CDR2 sequences are LNHNV and YYDKDF (reference sequence). The CDR3 length is 14 residues. The CDR3 nucleotides read TGTGCCACCAGCAGGGGGGGAGGCGTAAACACCATATATTTT. This translates into CATSRGGGVNTIYF.

The V and J genes are TRBV5-6 and TRBJ2-2, with D tentatively TRBD1 (5 bases). CDR3 length: 16 amino acids. Germline V gene data show CDR1 as SGHDT and CDR2 as YYEEEE. The V gene lost 0 bases and the J gene lost 4 bases, with 13 bases spanning the gap. The CDR3 loop reads CASSLELGQGTGELFF. CDR3 coding DNA: TGTGCCAGCAGCTTGGAGTTGGGCCAGGGCACCGGGGAGCTGTTTTTT.